The T cell receptor (beta chain) described here comes from a study of T-cell memory formation after mild COVID-19. V was shortened by 5 bases and J by 5 bases, with 12 bases between the two germline ends. This CDR3 region has 13 residues. General study results and limits: What remained unconfirmed was the SARS-CoV-2 specificity of second-wave clones peaking on day 37.

TCRdb analysed the 5' RACE reads with MiXCR anew, one entry per CDR3 protein. The sample has about 210,000 distinct CDR3 sequences; about 10% are singletons. For this clonotype: Its specificity is not known.

This receptor was taken from a man aged 18 to 29 who had mild COVID-19 (a few samples of this study predate the infection). Cell type and time point are not known. The J gene is TRBJ1-1, the V gene TRBV12-3 or TRBV12-4; no definite D call. The material sequenced was PBMCs or a T cell subset sorted from them (not recorded which). The CDR3 here is CASSHEGRTEAFF. CDR3 DNA sequence: TGTGCCAGCAGTCATGAGGGCCGGACTGAAGCTTTCTTT.